This TCR beta chain was observed in a study of cytomegalovirus exposure and HLA in healthy donors. Study outcomes and limitations: According to an earlier analysis, most TCR beta V segments yielded productive rearrangements about 87% or about 30% of the time. Later on, an analysis showed TCR association rates differing by HLA locus, with DRB1 the most and HLA-C the fewest.

A note on this clone: Antigen specificity is unknown.

The PCR ran on 60 Vbeta and 13 Jbeta primers. Sequencing was performed with immunoSEQ multiplex PCR; in TCRdb, only in-frame clones are kept and a portion is missing. This sample has approximately 90,000 clones, with 85% found just once. Germline loops: CDR1 MDHEN, CDR2 SYDVKM. This CDR3 contains 13 residues. Unmatched junction bases numbered 7, after V lost 6 bases and J lost 7 bases. The clonotype originates from a man in his forties in good health and CMV-seropositive. The specimen was PBMCs. The chain recombines TRBV28 with TRBJ1-2; 8 positions match TRBD1. CDR3 residues: CASRDRARAGYTF. The DNA for the CDR3 is TGTGCCAGCAGGGACAGGGCTAGGGCTGGCTACACCTTC.